Listed below are T cell receptor beta chains from one sample, sequenced in a study of blood T cells in healthy people across ages. Each CDR3 protein gets one entry after TCRdb re-called the 5' RACE reads with MiXCR. Altogether 1,500,000 or so distinct CDR3 sequences are present, roughly 59% being singletons, with the ten largest covering roughly 7%. Sequenced: blood. These receptors originate from a man aged 18-30 years in good health. Both conserved end residues are part of each CDR3. D genes are given only for firm matches. Part of the rows lack a size; the others show once, few, many or a class for expanded clones.

size	V	D	J	DNA	CDR3
-	TRBV5-1	TRBD2	TRBJ2-5	TGCGTCAGCAGCGCCCTAGCGGGAGGGCCCCAAGAGACCCAGTACTTC	CVSSALAGGPQETQYF
once	TRBV10-3	-	TRBJ2-3	TGTGCCATCAGCACAGGGGAGGGCACAGATACGCAGTATTTT	CAISTGEGTDTQYF
-	TRBV29-1	TRBD2	TRBJ2-7	TGCAGCGGAGGGACTAGCGGTACCCACGAGCAGTACTTC	CSGGTSGTHEQYF
-	TRBV29-1	-	TRBJ1-2	TGCAGCGTTGAGGGGTGGGCTAACTATGGCTACACCTTC	CSVEGWANYGYTF
-	TRBV15	-	TRBJ2-3	TGTGCCACCAGCAGGGGATGGGCGGCGAAGACAGATACGCAGTATTTT	CATSRGWAAKTDTQYF
-	TRBV20-1	-	TRBJ2-7	TGCAGTGCTAGCCCCCAGCGGAGCTACGAGCAGTACTTC	CSASPQRSYEQYF
few	TRBV2	-	TRBJ2-1	TGTGCCAGCAGTGAAGCGCTTCAGGTTTCTACCCACAATGAGCAGTTCTTC	CASSEALQVSTHNEQFF
-	TRBV28	-	TRBJ1-1	TGTGCCAGCAGTTTATGGGCAGGAGAAAACACTGAAGCTTTCTTT	CASSLWAGENTEAFF
once	TRBV14	-	TRBJ2-7	TGTGCCAGCAGCCAACCCCCCAGGGCGGGATACAATGAGCAGTACTTC	CASSQPPRAGYNEQYF
-	TRBV5-1	TRBD1	TRBJ2-7	TGCGCCAGCAGCCCGACAGGGGGCCTCCACGAGCAGTACTTC	CASSPTGGLHEQYF
-	TRBV10-3	TRBD2	TRBJ2-1	TGTGCCATCAGTGCGGCGGGAGTACCCGATGAGCAGTTCTTC	CAISAAGVPDEQFF
once	TRBV20-1	TRBD2	TRBJ2-5	TGCAGTGCTAGGAAAACTAGCGGGAAATCAGAGACCCAGTACTTC	CSARKTSGKSETQYF
-	TRBV7-9	-	TRBJ2-4	TGTGCCAGCAGCTTAGCTGGGGGCCTTGAAAAGCAGTACTTC	CASSLAGGLEKQYF
many	TRBV4-2	-	TRBJ1-2	TGTGCCAGCAGCCAAGAAAGGAGCGCTAACTATGGCTACACCTTC	CASSQERSANYGYTF
-	TRBV5-6	-	TRBJ2-3	TGTGCCAGCAGATGGGACCCCTGGGGACCAGATACGCAGTATTTT	CASRWDPWGPDTQYF
-	TRBV10-3	TRBD2	TRBJ2-7	TGTGCCATCAGTGAGTCGATGGGGGGGGGATACAATGAGCAGTACTTC	CAISESMGGGYNEQYF
-	TRBV6-2/TRBV6-3	-	TRBJ2-1	TGTGCCAGCAGGGACCCTAGTTCGGATGAGCAGTTCTTC	CASRDPSSDEQFF
-	TRBV10-3	-	TRBJ1-2	TGTGCCATCAGTGATACGAATCGAAAGGCCCCCGATAACTATGGCTACACCTTC	CAISDTNRKAPDNYGYTF
-	TRBV5-1	TRBD2	TRBJ2-7	TGCGCCAGCAGCCCAGGGACTAGAGGGCTTTACGGGCAGTACTTC	CASSPGTRGLYGQYF
-	TRBV10-3	TRBD1	TRBJ1-6	TGTGCCACGGGGACAGAATCACCCCTCCACTTT	CATGTESPLHF
-	TRBV5-6	-	TRBJ1-2	TGTGCCAGCAGCTTGGGGGGGGCAGCTAACTATGGCTACACCTTC	CASSLGGAANYGYTF
few	TRBV5-1	TRBD1	TRBJ2-5	TGCGCCAGCAGCTTGGGGGACAGGTTCACGGAGACCCAGTACTTC	CASSLGDRFTETQYF
-	TRBV6-6	-	TRBJ2-7	TGTGCCAACAGTTACCGGGACCGAACCTACGAGCAGTACTTC	CANSYRDRTYEQYF
few	TRBV7-2	-	TRBJ2-3	TGTGCCAGCAGCTTAGTTGGCCTAGATACGCAGTATTTT	CASSLVGLDTQYF
-	TRBV4-2	-	TRBJ1-2	TGTGCCAGCAACCAAGAGCGGTTGAGAGGGAGCAACTATGGCTACACCTTC	CASNQERLRGSNYGYTF
-	TRBV20-1	-	TRBJ2-7	TGCAGTGCTAAAGACAGGAATAGTGCCTACGAGCAGTACTTC	CSAKDRNSAYEQYF
-	TRBV28	TRBD2	TRBJ2-1	TGTGCCAGCAGTTTAAGGCCTAGCGGGAGGGGATACAATGAGCAGTTCTTC	CASSLRPSGRGYNEQFF
-	TRBV20-1	-	TRBJ1-5	TGCAGTGCTAGAGAAAAGTTAGCGGAGCCCCAGCATTTT	CSAREKLAEPQHF
few	TRBV14	-	TRBJ2-6	TGTGCCAGCAGCCACCACATAGACCGGGACGGACGACCTGGGGCCAACGTCCTGACTTTC	CASSHHIDRDGRPGANVLTF
-	TRBV10-3	-	TRBJ2-7	TGTGCCATCCGTAAAACAGGGAACTCCTACGAGCAGTACTTC	CAIRKTGNSYEQYF
-	TRBV18	TRBD2	TRBJ2-5	TGTGCCAGCTCACCCGGGACTATTTCTAACAAAGAGACCCAGTACTTC	CASSPGTISNKETQYF
few	TRBV20-1	-	TRBJ2-1	TGCAGTGCTAGAGATCCCACAGGGATTGGGAATGAGCAGTTCTTC	CSARDPTGIGNEQFF
few	TRBV12-3/TRBV12-4	TRBD1	TRBJ1-2	TGTGCCAGCTCCAACAGGGGTTTCGATGGCTACACCTTC	CASSNRGFDGYTF
-	TRBV27	TRBD1	TRBJ2-1	TGTGCCAGCAGACCGCATCCGGGACAGACTCACAATGAGCAGTTCTTC	CASRPHPGQTHNEQFF
few	TRBV21-1	-	TRBJ2-7	TGTGCCAGCAGCAAAGAGGGACACCACTACGAGCAGTACTTC	CASSKEGHHYEQYF
-	TRBV12-3/TRBV12-4	-	TRBJ2-1	TGTGCAGTGGGGGGACCCTCCTACAATGAGCAGTTCTTC	CAVGGPSYNEQFF
-	TRBV7-2	TRBD2	TRBJ2-1	TGTGCCAGCAGCAGAATGGGACTAGCGGGAACCAATGAGCAGTTCTTC	CASSRMGLAGTNEQFF
-	TRBV25-1	TRBD2	TRBJ2-5	TGTGCCAGCGCCCGGGGGGACTACCAAGAGACCCAGTACTTC	CASARGDYQETQYF
-	TRBV14	TRBD2	TRBJ2-1	TGTGCCAGCAGCCCACAAGCGGGGATTATCGATGAGCAGTTCTTC	CASSPQAGIIDEQFF
-	TRBV29-1	-	TRBJ1-2	TGCAGCGTCTCGGGGCAGGGAGCCTATGGCTACACCTTC	CSVSGQGAYGYTF
-	TRBV6-2/TRBV6-3	TRBD1	TRBJ1-5	TGTGCCAGCAGTTACTCCGGGGACAGGAAAAGGCAGCCCCAGCATTTT	CASSYSGDRKRQPQHF
-	TRBV5-5	-	TRBJ1-4	TGTGCCAGCAGCTTGTATTGGGATAATGAAAAACTGTTTTTT	CASSLYWDNEKLFF
few	TRBV29-1	TRBD2	TRBJ2-3	TGCAGCGTTGAACCGACTAGCGGGTATACGCAGTATTTT	CSVEPTSGYTQYF
once	TRBV4-1	TRBD1	TRBJ1-1	TGCGCCAGCAGCCAAGAATACAGGGGGGCCCGGAACACTGAAGCTTTCTTT	CASSQEYRGARNTEAFF
-	TRBV4-1	-	TRBJ2-7	TGCGCCAGCAGCTTACGACTAGACGGAAACTACGAGCAGTACTTC	CASSLRLDGNYEQYF
-	TRBV6-5	-	TRBJ2-1	TGTGCCAGCAGTTACACGACCCACGGGGTCTATGAGCGGTTCTTC	CASSYTTHGVYERFF
-	TRBV4-2	-	TRBJ2-7	TGTGCCAGCAGCCTGCGGACAGTAGCCTACGAGCAGTACTTC	CASSLRTVAYEQYF
-	TRBV7-2	-	TRBJ2-3	TGTGCCAGCAGGCCGGGGCGGATTCGCACAGATACGCAGTATTTT	CASRPGRIRTDTQYF
-	TRBV12-3/TRBV12-4	TRBD2	TRBJ2-1	TGTGCCAGCAGTTTGAGGAGGGACTATTCACATGAGCAGTTCTTC	CASSLRRDYSHEQFF
-	TRBV18	-	TRBJ2-6	TGTGCCAGCTCTGGAGTATCTGGGGCCAACGTCCTGACTTTC	CASSGVSGANVLTF
-	TRBV6-2/TRBV6-3	-	TRBJ1-5	TGTGCCAGCAGTCACGACAGTCTCAATCAGCCCCGGCATTTT	CASSHDSLNQPRHF
once	TRBV24-1	TRBD2	TRBJ2-3	TGTGCCACCAGTGATTTAGCGGGAGGAAGGGATACGCAGTATTTT	CATSDLAGGRDTQYF